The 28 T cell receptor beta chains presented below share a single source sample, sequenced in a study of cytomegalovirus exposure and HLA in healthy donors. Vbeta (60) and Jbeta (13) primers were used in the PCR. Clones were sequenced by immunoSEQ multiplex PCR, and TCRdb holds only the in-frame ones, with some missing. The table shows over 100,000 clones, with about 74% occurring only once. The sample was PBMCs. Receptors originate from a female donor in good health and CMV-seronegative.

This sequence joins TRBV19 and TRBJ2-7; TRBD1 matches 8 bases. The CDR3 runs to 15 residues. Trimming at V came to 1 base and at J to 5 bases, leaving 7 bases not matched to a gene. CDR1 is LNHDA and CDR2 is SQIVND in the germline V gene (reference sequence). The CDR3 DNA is TGTGCCAGTAGTATAGGGAGACAGGGGAGGAACGAGCAGTACTTC. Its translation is CASSIGRQGRNEQYF.

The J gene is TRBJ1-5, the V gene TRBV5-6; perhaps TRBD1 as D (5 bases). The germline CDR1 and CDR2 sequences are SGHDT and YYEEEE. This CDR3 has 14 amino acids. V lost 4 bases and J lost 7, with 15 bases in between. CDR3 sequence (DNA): TGTGCCAGCAGCCGGGGGGTTACGGGACAGCCCCAGCATTTT. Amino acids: CASSRGVTGQPQHF.

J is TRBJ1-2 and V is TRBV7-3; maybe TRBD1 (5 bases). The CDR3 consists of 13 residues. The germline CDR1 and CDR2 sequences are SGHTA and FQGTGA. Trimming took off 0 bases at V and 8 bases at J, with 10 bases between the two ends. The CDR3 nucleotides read TGTGCCAGCAGCTTAACCGCAGGGCAGGGCTACACCTTC. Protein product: CASSLTAGQGYTF.

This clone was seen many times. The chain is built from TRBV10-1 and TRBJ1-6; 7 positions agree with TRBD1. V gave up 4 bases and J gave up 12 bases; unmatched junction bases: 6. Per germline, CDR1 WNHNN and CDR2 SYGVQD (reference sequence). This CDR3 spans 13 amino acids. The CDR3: CASSGQGSVPLHF. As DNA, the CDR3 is TGCGCCAGCAGTGGACAGGGAAGCGTACCCCTCCACTTT.

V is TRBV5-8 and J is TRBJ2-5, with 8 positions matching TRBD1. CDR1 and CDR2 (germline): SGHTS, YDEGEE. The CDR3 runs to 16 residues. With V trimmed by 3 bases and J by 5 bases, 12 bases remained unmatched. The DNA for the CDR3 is TGTGCCAGCAGCTCAGGACAGGGCCCCAGGGTGGAGACCCAGTACTTC. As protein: CASSSGQGPRVETQYF.

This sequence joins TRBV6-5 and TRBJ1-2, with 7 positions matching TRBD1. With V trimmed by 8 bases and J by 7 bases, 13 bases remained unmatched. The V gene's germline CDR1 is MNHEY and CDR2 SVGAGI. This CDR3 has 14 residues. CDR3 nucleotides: TGTGCCAGCTCACACGCTCCAGGGGGTGGTGGCTACACCTTC. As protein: CASSHAPGGGGYTF.

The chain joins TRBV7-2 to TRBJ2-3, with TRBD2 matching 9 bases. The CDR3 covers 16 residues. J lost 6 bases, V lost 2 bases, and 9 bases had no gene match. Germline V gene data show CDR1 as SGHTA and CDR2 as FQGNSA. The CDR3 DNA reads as TGTGCCAGCAGCTTACGGGGCGGGGGGGTCGGTGATACGCAGTATTTT. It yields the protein CASSLRGGGVGDTQYF.

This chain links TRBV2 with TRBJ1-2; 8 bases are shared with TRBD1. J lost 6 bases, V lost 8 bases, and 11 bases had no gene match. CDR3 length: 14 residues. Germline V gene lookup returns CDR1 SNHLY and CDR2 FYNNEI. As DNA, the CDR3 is TGTGCCAGCTGGACAGGGAGACGGTTGGATGGCTACACCTTC. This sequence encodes CASWTGRRLDGYTF.

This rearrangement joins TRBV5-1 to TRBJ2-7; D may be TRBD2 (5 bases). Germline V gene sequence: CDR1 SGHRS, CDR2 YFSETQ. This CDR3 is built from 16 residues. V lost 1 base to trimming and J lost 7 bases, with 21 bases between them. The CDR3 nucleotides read TGCGCCAGCAGCTTGAGGTCTCAGGACTCAGATGAAGAGCAGTACTTC. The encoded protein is CASSLRSQDSDEEQYF.

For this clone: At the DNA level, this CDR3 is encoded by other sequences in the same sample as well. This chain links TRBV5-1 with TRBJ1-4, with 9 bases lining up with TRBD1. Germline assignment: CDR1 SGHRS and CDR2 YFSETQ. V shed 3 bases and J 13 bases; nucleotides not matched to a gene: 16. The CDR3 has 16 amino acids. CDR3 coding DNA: TGCGCCAGCAGCTCGTCTACAGGGGGCGCGGGCATTGGACTGTTTTTT. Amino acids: CASSSSTGGAGIGLFF. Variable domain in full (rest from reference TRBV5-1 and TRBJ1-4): KAGVTQTPRYLIKTRGQQVTLSCSPISGHRSVSWYQQTPGQGLQFLFEYFSETQRNKGNFPGRFSGRQFSNSRSEMNVSTLELGDSALYLCASSSSTGGAGIGLFFGSGTQLSVL.

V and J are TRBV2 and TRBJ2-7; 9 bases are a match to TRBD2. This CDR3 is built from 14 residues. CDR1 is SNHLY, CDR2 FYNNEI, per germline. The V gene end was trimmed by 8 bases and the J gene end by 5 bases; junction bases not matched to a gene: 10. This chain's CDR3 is CASRPRGGLNEQYF. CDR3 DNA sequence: TGTGCCAGCCGACCGCGGGGGGGCCTAAACGAGCAGTACTTC.

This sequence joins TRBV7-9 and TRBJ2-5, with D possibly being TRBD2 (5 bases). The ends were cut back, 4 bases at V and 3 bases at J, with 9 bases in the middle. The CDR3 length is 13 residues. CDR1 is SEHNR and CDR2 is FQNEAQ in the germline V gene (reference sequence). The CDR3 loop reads CASSYAGEETQYF. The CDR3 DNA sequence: TGTGCCAGCAGCTATGCGGGCGAAGAGACCCAGTACTTC.

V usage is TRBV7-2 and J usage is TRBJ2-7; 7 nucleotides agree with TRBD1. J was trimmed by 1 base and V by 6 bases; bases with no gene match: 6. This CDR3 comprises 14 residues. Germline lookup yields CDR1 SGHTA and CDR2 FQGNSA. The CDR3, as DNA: TGTGCCAGCAGATCACCGGGACAGTCCTACGAGCAGTACTTC. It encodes CASRSPGQSYEQYF.

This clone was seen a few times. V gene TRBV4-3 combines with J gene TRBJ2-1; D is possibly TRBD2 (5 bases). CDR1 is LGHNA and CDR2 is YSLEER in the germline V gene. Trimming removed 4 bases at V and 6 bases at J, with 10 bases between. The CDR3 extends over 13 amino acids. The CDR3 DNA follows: TGCGCCAGCAGCCTCGGGGTGCGCAATGAGCAGTTCTTC. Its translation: CASSLGVRNEQFF.

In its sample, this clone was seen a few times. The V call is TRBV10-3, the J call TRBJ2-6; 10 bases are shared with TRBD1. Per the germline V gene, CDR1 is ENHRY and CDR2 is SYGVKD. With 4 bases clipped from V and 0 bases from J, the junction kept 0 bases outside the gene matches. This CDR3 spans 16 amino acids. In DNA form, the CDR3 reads TGTGCCATCAGTGGGACAGGGGGCTCTGGGGCCAACGTCCTGACTTTC. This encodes CAISGTGGSGANVLTF.

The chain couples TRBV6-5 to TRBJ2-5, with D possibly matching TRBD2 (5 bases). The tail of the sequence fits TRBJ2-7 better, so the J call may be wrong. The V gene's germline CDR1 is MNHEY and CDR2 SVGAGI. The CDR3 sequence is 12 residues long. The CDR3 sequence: CASSSGLYEQYF. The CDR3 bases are TGTGCCAGCAGTTCCGGACTGTACGAGCAGTACTTC.

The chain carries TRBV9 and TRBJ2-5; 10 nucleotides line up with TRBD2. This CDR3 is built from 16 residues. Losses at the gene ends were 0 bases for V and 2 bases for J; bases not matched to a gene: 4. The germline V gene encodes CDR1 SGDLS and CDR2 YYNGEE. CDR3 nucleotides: TGTGCCAGCAGCGTAGGGACTAGCGGAACTCAAGAGACCCAGTACTTC. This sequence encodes CASSVGTSGTQETQYF.

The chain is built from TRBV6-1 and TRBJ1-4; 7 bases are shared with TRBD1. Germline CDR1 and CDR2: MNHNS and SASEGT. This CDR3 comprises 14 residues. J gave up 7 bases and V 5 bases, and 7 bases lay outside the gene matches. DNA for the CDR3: TGTGCCAGCAGTCGACAGGGTAGGAGTGAAAAACTGTTTTTT. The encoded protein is CASSRQGRSEKLFF.

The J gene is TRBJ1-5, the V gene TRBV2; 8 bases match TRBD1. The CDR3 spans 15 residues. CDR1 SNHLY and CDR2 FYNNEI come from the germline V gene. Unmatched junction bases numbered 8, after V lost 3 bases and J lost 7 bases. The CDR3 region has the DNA TGTGCCAGCAGTGACAGGGGGCGCGGAGGACAGCCCCAGCATTTT. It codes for CASSDRGRGGQPQHF.

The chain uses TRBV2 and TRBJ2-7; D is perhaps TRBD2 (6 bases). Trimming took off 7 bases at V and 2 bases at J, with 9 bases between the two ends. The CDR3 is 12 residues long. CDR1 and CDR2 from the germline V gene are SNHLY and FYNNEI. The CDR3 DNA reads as TGTGCCAGCATAGCGGACACCTACGAGCAGTACTTC. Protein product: CASIADTYEQYF. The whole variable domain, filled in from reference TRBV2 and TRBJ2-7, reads EPEVTQTPSHQVTQMGQEVILRCVPISNHLYFYWYRQILGQKVEFLVSFYNNEISEKSEIFDDQFSVERPDGSNFTLKIRSTKLEDSAMYFCASIADTYEQYFGPGTRLTVT.

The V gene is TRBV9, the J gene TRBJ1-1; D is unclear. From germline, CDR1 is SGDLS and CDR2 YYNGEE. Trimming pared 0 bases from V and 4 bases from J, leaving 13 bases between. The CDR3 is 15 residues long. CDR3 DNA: TGTGCCAGCAGCGTAGTCAAGGAGGGAGGCACTGAAGCTTTCTTT. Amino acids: CASSVVKEGGTEAFF.

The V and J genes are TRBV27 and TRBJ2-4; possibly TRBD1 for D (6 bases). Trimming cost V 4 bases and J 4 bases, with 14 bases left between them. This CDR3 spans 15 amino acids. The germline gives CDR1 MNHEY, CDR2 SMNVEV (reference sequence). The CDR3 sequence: CASSSRGRGKNIQYF. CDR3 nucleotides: TGTGCCAGCAGTTCGCGCGGTAGGGGGAAAAACATTCAGTACTTC.

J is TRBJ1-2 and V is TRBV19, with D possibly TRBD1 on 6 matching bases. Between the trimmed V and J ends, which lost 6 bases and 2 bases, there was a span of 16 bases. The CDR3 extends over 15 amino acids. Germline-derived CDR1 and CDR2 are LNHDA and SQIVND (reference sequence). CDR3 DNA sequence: TGTGCCAGTAGCACTCTCACAGGGTTGAACTATGGCTACACCTTC. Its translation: CASSTLTGLNYGYTF. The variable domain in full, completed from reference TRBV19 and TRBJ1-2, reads DGGITQSPKYLFRKEGQNVTLSCEQNLNHDAMYWYRQDPGQGLRLIYYSQIVNDFQKGDIAEGYSVSREKKESFPLTVTSAQKNPTAFYLCASSTLTGLNYGYTFGSGTRLTVV.

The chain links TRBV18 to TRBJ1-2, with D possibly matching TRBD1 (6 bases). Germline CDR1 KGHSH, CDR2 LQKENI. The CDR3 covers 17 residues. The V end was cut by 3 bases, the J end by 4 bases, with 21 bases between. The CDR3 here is CASSPARAGALVYGYTF. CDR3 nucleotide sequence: TGTGCCAGCTCACCTGCCAGGGCGGGGGCCTTGGTCTATGGCTACACCTTC.

The DNA of the CDR3 is TGTGCCAGCAGCCAAGATGGCGGGGGGGCCGAAAGCTCCTACGAGCAGTACTTC. Its translation is CASSQDGGGAESSYEQYF. This sequence joins TRBV4-2 and TRBJ2-7, with 9 bases fitting TRBD2. Trimming at V came to 0 bases and at J to 0 bases, leaving 9 bases not matched to a gene. CDR3 length: 18 amino acids. Per the germline V gene, CDR1 is LGHNA and CDR2 is YNFKEQ.

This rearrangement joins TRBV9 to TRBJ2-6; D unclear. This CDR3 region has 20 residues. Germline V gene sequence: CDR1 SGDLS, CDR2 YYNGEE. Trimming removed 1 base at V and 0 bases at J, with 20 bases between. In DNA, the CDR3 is TGTGCCAGCAGCGTATTCCCCCACGGTTCCCCAAACTCTGGGGCCAACGTCCTGACTTTC. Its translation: CASSVFPHGSPNSGANVLTF.

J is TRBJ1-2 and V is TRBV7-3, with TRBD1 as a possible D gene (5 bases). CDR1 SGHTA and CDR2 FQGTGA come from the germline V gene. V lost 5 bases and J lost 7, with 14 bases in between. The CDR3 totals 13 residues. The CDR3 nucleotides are TGTGCCAGCAGCCCAGGGCCAGGTCGTGGCTACACCTTC. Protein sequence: CASSPGPGRGYTF. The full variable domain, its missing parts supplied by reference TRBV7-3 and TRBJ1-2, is GAGVSQTPSNKVTEKGKYVELRCDPISGHTALYWYRQSLGQGPEFLIYFQGTGAADDSGLPNDRFFAVRPEGSVSTLKIQRTERGDSAVYLCASSPGPGRGYTFGSGTRLTVV.

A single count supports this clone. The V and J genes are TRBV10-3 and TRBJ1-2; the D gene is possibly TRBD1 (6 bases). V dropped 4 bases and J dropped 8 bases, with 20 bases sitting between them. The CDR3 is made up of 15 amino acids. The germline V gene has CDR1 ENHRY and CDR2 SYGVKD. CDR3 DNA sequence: TGTGCCATCAGTGCAGGACAGATCGTAGTGTGGGGCTACACCTTC. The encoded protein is CAISAGQIVVWGYTF.